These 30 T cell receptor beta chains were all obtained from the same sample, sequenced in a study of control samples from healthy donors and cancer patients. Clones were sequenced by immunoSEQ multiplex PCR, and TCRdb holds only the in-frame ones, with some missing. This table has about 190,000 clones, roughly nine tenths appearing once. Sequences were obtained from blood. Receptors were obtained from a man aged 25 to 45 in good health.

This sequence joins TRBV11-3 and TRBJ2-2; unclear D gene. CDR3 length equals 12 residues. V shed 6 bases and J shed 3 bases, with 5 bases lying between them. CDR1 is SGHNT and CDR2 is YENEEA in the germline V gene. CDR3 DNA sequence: TGTGCCAGCAGGCCTTACACCGGGGAGCTGTTTTTT. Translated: CASRPYTGELFF.

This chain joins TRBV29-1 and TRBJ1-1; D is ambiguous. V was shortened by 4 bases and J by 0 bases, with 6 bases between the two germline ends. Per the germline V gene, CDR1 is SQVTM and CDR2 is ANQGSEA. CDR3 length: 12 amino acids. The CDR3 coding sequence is TGCAGCGTTGGTTTGGTGAACACTGAAGCTTTCTTT. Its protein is CSVGLVNTEAFF.

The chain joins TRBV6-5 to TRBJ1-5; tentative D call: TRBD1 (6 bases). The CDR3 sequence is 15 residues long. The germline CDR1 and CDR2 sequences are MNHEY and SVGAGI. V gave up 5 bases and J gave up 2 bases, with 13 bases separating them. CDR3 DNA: TGTGCCAGCAGTCCATACAGGGTACGCAATCAGCCCCAGCATTTT. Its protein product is CASSPYRVRNQPQHF.

For the CDR3, the DNA is TGTGCCACCAGTGATTTCTTGGGAACTGAAGCTTTCTTT. It yields the protein CATSDFLGTEAFF. The chain employs TRBV24-1 and TRBJ1-1; no reliable D call. Per the germline V gene, CDR1 is KGHDR and CDR2 is SFDVKD. This CDR3 has 13 amino acids. Trimming removed 1 base at V and 5 bases at J, with 7 bases between.

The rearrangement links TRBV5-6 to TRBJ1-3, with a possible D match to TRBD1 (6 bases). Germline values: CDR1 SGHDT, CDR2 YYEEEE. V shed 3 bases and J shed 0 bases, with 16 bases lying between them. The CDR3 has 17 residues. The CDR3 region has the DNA TGTGCCAGCAGCTCCCCGCTACAGGGCAACTCTGGAAACACCATATATTTT. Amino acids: CASSSPLQGNSGNTIYF.

CDR3: CASSLGTTGQEETQYF. The DNA for the CDR3 is TGTGCCAGCAGCTTAGGCACAACAGGGCAGGAAGAGACCCAGTACTTC. J is TRBJ2-5 and V is TRBV11-2; D might be TRBD1 (6 bases). V gave up 1 base and J gave up 3 bases, with 15 bases separating them. The CDR3 loop spans 16 amino acids. The germline V gene has CDR1 SGHAT and CDR2 FQNNGV.

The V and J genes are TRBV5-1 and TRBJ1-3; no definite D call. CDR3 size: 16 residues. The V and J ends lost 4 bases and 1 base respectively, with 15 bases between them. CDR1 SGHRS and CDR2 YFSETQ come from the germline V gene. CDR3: CASSPRTSGSGNTIYF. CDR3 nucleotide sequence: TGCGCCAGCAGCCCCAGAACATCCGGATCTGGAAACACCATATATTTT.

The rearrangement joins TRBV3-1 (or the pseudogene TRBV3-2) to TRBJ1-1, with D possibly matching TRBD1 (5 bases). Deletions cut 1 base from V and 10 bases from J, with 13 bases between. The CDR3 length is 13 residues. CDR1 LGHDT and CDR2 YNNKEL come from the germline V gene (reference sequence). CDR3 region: CASSQAIQAAAFF. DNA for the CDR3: TGTGCCAGCAGCCAAGCCATACAGGCGGCAGCTTTCTTT.

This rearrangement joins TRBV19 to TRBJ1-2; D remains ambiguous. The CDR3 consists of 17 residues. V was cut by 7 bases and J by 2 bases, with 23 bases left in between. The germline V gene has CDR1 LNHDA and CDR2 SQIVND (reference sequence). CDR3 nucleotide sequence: TGTGCCAGTACCACCTTAGCGTCCGGGAGGAGGAACTATGGCTACACCTTC. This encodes CASTTLASGRRNYGYTF.

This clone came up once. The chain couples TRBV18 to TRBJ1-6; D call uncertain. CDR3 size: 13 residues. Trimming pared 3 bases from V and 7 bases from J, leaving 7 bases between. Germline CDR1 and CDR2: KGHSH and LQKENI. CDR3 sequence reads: CASSPLGNSPLHF. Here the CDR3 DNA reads TGTGCCAGCTCACCCTTAGGGAATTCACCCCTCCACTTT.

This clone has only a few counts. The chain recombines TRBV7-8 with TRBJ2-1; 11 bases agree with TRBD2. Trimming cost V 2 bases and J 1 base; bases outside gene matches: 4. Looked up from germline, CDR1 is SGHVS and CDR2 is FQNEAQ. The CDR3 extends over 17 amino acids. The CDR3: CASSLPRLAGSYNEQFF. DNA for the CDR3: TGTGCCAGCAGCTTACCACGACTAGCGGGATCCTACAATGAGCAGTTCTTC.

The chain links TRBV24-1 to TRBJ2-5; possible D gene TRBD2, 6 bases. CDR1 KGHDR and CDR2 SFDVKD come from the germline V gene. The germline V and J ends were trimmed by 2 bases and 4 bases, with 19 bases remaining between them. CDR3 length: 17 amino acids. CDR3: CATSDYRARPEGETQYF. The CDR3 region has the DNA TGTGCCACCAGTGATTACCGGGCCCGACCGGAGGGAGAGACCCAGTACTTC.

CDR3 DNA: TGTGCCAGCAGCTCATTTTACGGGGCAGCTAGAGGAATGAACACTGAAGCTTTCTTT. Its protein is CASSSFYGAARGMNTEAFF. The rearrangement uses TRBV7-6 and TRBJ1-1; possible D gene TRBD1, 5 bases. Per germline, CDR1 SGHVS and CDR2 FNYEAQ. Deletions cut 4 bases from V and 0 bases from J, with 24 bases between. The CDR3 length is 19 residues.

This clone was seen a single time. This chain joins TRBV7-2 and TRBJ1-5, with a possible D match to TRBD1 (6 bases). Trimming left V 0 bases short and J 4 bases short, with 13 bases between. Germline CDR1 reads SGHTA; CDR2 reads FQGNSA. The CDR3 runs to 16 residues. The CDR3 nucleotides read TGTGCCAGCAGCTTAGCCGAGTGGGGGCTTAATCAGCCCCAGCATTTT. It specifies CASSLAEWGLNQPQHF.

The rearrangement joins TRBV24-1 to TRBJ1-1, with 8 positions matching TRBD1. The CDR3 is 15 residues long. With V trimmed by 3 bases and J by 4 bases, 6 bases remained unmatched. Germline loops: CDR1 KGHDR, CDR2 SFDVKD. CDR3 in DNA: TGTGCCACCAGTGATGTACAGGGGGGCGGCACTGAAGCTTTCTTT. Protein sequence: CATSDVQGGGTEAFF.

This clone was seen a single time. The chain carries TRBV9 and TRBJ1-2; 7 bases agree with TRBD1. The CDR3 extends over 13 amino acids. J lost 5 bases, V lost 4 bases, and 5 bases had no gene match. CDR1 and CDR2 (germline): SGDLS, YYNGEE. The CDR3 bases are TGTGCCAGCAGCCCCGACAGGGCTTATGGCTACACCTTC. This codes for CASSPDRAYGYTF.

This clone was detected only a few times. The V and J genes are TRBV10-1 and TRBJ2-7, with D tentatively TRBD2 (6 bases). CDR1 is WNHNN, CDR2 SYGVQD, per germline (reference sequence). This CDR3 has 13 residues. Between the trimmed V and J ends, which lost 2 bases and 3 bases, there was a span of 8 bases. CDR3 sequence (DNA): TGCGCCAGCAGTGAGGGGGGGAGCTACGAGCAGTACTTC. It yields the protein CASSEGGSYEQYF.

The CDR3 is CASSYLNSYEQYF. The CDR3 DNA follows: TGTGCCAGCAGTTACTTAAACTCCTACGAGCAGTACTTC. J is TRBJ2-7 and V is TRBV6-5; D is uncertain. CDR1 is MNHEY, CDR2 SVGAGI, per germline. This CDR3 comprises 13 residues. Trimming stripped 1 base from V and 0 bases from J, with 4 bases between.

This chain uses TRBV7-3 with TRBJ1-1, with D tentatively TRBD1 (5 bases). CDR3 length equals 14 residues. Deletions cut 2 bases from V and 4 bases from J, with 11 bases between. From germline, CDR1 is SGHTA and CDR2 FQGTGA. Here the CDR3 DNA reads TGTGCCAGCAGCTTATCTCAGGGCGGCACTGAAGCTTTCTTT. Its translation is CASSLSQGGTEAFF.

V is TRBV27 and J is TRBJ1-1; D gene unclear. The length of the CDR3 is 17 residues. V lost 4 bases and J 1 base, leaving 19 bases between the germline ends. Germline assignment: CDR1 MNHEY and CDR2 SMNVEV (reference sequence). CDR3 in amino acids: CASSYARSFGENTEAFF. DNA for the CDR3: TGTGCCAGCAGTTATGCCCGGAGCTTCGGCGAGAACACTGAAGCTTTCTTT.

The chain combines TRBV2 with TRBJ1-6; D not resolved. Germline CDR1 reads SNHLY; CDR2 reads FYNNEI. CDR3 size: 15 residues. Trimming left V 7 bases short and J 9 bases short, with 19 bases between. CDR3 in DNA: TGTGCCAGCAAGTTAGAGGGTATAACTTCTTCACCCCTCCACTTT. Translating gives CASKLEGITSSPLHF.

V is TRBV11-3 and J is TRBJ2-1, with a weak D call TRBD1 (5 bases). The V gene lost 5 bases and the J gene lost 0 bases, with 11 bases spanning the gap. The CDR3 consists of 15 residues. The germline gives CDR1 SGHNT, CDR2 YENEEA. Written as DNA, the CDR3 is TGTGCCAGCAGCCTCAGACAGACCTCCTACAATGAGCAGTTCTTC. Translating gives CASSLRQTSYNEQFF.

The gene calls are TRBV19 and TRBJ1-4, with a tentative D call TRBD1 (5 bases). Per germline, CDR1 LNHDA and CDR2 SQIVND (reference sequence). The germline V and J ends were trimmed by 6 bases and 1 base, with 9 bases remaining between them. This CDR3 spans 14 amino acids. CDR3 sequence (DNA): TGTGCCAGTAGCAGCAGGGTAACTAATGAAAAACTGTTTTTT. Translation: CASSSRVTNEKLFF.

The CDR3 loop reads CASSQDQTGKDEQFF. DNA for the CDR3: TGCGCCAGCAGCCAAGATCAGACAGGGAAGGATGAGCAGTTCTTC. The genes are TRBV4-1 and TRBJ2-1; 7 bases are a match to TRBD1. Germline V gene data show CDR1 as MGHRA and CDR2 as YSYEKL. This CDR3 spans 15 amino acids. The junction had 7 bases not matched to a gene; V was cut back by 0 bases and J by 8 bases.

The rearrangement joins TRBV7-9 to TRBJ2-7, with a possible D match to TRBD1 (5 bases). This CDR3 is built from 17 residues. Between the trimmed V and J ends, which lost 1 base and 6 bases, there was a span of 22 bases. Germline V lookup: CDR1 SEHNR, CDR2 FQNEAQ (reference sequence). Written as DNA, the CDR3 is TGTGCCAGCAGCTTAGAGTTTATGGGGCAGCGAAGAATCGAGCAGTACTTC. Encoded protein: CASSLEFMGQRRIEQYF.

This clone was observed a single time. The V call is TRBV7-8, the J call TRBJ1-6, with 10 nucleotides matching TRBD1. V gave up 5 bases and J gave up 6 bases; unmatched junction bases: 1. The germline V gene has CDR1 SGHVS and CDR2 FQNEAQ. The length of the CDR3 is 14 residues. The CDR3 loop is CASSRDRGNSPLHF. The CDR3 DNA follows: TGTGCCAGCAGCCGGGACAGGGGTAATTCACCCCTCCACTTT.

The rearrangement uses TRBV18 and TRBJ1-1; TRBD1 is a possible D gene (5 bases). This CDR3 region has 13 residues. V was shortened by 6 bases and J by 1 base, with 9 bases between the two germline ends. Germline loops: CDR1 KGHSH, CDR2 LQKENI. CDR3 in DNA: TGTGCCAGCTCTACAGGCAGGAACACTGAAGCTTTCTTT. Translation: CASSTGRNTEAFF.

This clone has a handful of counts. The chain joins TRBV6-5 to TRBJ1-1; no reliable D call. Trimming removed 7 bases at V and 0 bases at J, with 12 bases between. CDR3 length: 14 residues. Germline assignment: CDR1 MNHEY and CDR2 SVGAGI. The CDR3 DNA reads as TGTGCCAGCACTGTAGGCAACATGAACACTGAAGCTTTCTTT. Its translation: CASTVGNMNTEAFF.

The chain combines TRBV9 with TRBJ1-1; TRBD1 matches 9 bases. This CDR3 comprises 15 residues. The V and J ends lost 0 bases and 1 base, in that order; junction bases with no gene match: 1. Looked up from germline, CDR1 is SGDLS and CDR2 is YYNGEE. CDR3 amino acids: CASSVVGQGNTEAFF. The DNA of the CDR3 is TGTGCCAGCAGCGTAGTGGGACAGGGGAACACTGAAGCTTTCTTT.

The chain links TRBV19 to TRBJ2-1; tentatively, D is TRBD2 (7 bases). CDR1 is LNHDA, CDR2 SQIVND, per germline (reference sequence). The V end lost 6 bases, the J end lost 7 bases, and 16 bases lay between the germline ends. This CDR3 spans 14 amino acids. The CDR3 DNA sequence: TGTGCCAGTAGCCCGGGGGGCACGACAAATGAGCAGTTCTTC. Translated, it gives CASSPGGTTNEQFF.